The table lists the clone carrying this T cell receptor beta chain with a count of one. The data stem from a study of blood T cell repertoires in COVID-19. Background on the study: The study drew acute and convalescent COVID-19 samples from the United States, Italy and Spain.

In the original workflow: Estimation of nucleated cell counts relied on the amplification of reference gene primers. The table came from immunoSEQ multiplex PCR; TCRdb's copy has only in-frame clones and leaves some out. V, J and clone size reflect that table, while D and trimming were determined from the DNA. The sample has 90,000 to 150,000 clones; roughly 90% are singletons. V was pared by 5 bases and J by 10 bases, with 11 bases between. This CDR3 has 12 residues. Germline CDR1 is SGHTA and CDR2 is FQGNSA. V gene TRBV7-2 combines with J gene TRBJ2-2; the D is unclear. This TCR came from a man in his 70s who had recovered from COVID-19. The sample taken for sequencing was peripheral blood. CDR3 coding DNA: TGTGCCAGCAGCCCGGCGGTGGCGGAGCTGTTTTTT. Its translation: CASSPAVAELFF.